The present T cell receptor (beta chain) was sequenced within a study of control samples from healthy donors and cancer patients. Deletions cut 5 bases from V and 4 bases from J, with 15 bases between. Per the germline V gene, CDR1 is LGHNA and CDR2 is YNFKEQ. This CDR3 has 15 residues. Profiled with immunoSEQ multiplex PCR; TCRdb holds only in-frame clones, not every one. The data contain 100,000 to 150,000 clones, more than 75% of them singletons. The chain employs TRBV4-2 and TRBJ1-3, with TRBD1 as a possible D gene (6 bases). Material: blood. The clonotype was recovered from a man aged 35 to 55 in good health. Written as DNA, the CDR3 is TGTGCCAGCAGCTCCCACAGGGAGCCCGGAAACACCATATATTTT. It yields the protein CASSSHREPGNTIYF.